The present TCR beta chain was sequenced within a study of early T cells in non-severe SARS-CoV-2 infection (dated by TCRdb to 2020 to 2023). A note on the overall study: Because TCR sequencing was done on bulk RNA from unsorted whole blood, the alpha and beta chains could not be paired.

This clonotype was picked up a small number of times. No antigen is known for it. No per-base quality is available; no much larger clone lies one base away. General conclusions and limits of the study: VDJdb matching was skewed toward anti-spike CD8 responses and likely underestimated virus-specific expansions, missing private and CD4 specificities.

This was a case-control study nested in a cohort of healthcare workers in London, UK, who had nasopharyngeal swab PCR tests and blood samples taken every week. Between 23 and 31 March 2020, the week of the UK lockdown, healthcare workers were enrolled and then followed up weekly for as long as 16 weeks. Library preparation was by 5' RACE. This sample was sequenced with a NextSeq 500. In the TCR library protocol, unique molecular identifiers were attached to individual cDNA molecules to correct for PCR bias and sequencing error. Both TCR alpha and beta chains were sequenced, and tight co-correlation was observed between alpha and beta sequence abundances in each sample. In the original analysis: Decombinator V4 was used to annotate TCR sequences for V gene, J gene and CDR3. TCRs were defined as expanded if a significant change between any two time points was detected under a Poisson model with p below 0.0001. TCR abundances were normalised to the total number of TCRs sequenced per sample and were expressed as counts per million. VDJdb, accessed 1 November 2021, was searched for CMV, EBV and SARS-CoV-2 annotated TCRs, excluding TCRs annotated for multiple antigens. In TCRdb, the public reads were trimmed at Q25 with fastp and aligned with MiXCR, with productive beta chains retained. One record per CDR3 amino acid sequence lists the most common genes and DNA. TCRdb, not the authors, supplied the V and J calls. This sample has roughly 29,000 distinct CDR3 sequences in its table, and about 4.5% of those were observed once. The ten largest clones add up to approximately 6.3% of the sample.

The TCR comes from an adult who was a healthcare worker with PCR-confirmed SARS-CoV-2 infection or an uninfected control (not recorded which). The sample was whole blood.

In nucleotides, the sequence is TGTGCCAGCAGCTTAGATGGGAGCGGGGCCAACGTCCTGACTTTC. This translates into CASSLDGSGANVLTF. The chain uses TRBV11-2 and TRBJ2-6; the D region possibly corresponds to TRBD2 (5 bases align). V drops 0 bases and J drops 4 bases, leaving 7 bases in between. Its CDR3 holds 15 amino acids, cysteine through phenylalanine. The kept DNA is CDR3 alone, 45 bases in frame from the first base. CDR1 and CDR2, per the germline V gene, are SGHAT and FQNNGV.